These 32 T cell receptor beta chains came from one sample sequenced in a study of T cell responses to AZD1222 COVID-19 vaccine listed by TCRdb under 2021. Library construction relied on the immunoSEQ multiplex PCR assay. TCRdb retrieved this table from immuneACCESS and kept in-frame rearrangements only. Not all clones are present; in checked studies, unresolved V genes account for under half, and no reason is known for the remainder. The sample yields roughly 160,000 clones; about 90% were counted once. The top ten clonotypes cover 1% to 1.5% of the sample. The time point label here, explained by the study, means: about 28 days (+/-7) after the second vaccine dose. The source material was peripheral blood, sampled 28 days after the second AZD1222 dose. These receptors originate from an adult who received the AZD1222 COVID-19 vaccine.

This clone was found once. The chain combines TRBV7-3 with TRBJ2-3, with D perhaps TRBD2 (5 bases). The CDR3 length is 15 residues. Germline loops: CDR1 SGHTA, CDR2 FQGTGA. V lost 4 bases to trimming and J lost 1 base, with 12 bases between them. CDR3 residues: CASSSLAGGTDTQYF. For the CDR3, the DNA is TGTGCCAGCAGCTCCCTAGCTGGGGGCACAGATACGCAGTATTTT.

The V gene is TRBV19, the J gene TRBJ1-2; the match to TRBD1 covers 10 bases. Trimming cost V 4 bases and J 4 bases; bases outside gene matches: 6. This CDR3 contains 15 residues. CDR1 LNHDA and CDR2 SQIVND come from the germline V gene (reference sequence). CDR3 residues: CASSRDRGPIYGYTF. The CDR3 DNA follows: TGTGCCAGTAGTAGGGACAGGGGCCCCATCTATGGCTACACCTTC. Based on the CDR3 plus reference TRBV19 and TRBJ1-2, the full variable domain is DGGITQSPKYLFRKEGQNVTLSCEQNLNHDAMYWYRQDPGQGLRLIYYSQIVNDFQKGDIAEGYSVSREKKESFPLTVTSAQKNPTAFYLCASSRDRGPIYGYTFGSGTRLTVV.

This clone showed up just a few times. The V call is TRBV27, the J call TRBJ2-2; D is uncertain. Germline CDR1 and CDR2: MNHEY and SMNVEV (reference sequence). V dropped 3 bases and J dropped 7 bases, with 9 bases sitting between them. The CDR3 has 13 residues. The DNA for the CDR3 is TGTGCCAGCAGTTTGGAAGGGTTCGGGGAGCTGTTTTTT. Its protein is CASSLEGFGELFF.

This chain uses TRBV6-2 or TRBV6-3 with TRBJ2-2; D ambiguous. Trimming pared 2 bases from V and 5 bases from J, leaving 6 bases between. The CDR3 length is 13 residues. Germline loops: CDR1 MNHEY, CDR2 SVGEGT. This CDR3 is CASSYVGTGELFF. CDR3 DNA sequence: TGTGCCAGCAGTTACGTAGGGACCGGGGAGCTGTTTTTT.

This chain joins TRBV5-1 and TRBJ2-1, with 7 bases lining up with TRBD1. Germline V lookup: CDR1 SGHRS, CDR2 YFSETQ. After removal of 4 bases from V and 8 bases from J, the junction contained 9 bases not matched to a gene. The CDR3 is 14 residues long. The CDR3 loop is CASSQTGSDDEQFF. DNA for the CDR3: TGCGCCAGCAGCCAGACAGGGTCTGACGATGAGCAGTTCTTC.

The chain joins TRBV5-4 to TRBJ2-7; D remains ambiguous. Germline CDR1 and CDR2: SGHNT and YYREEE (reference sequence). This CDR3 is built from 14 residues. V lost 0 bases and J lost 6, with 13 bases in between. The CDR3 DNA reads as TGTGCCAGCAGCTTGGAAATCGTGACCTCCGAGCAGTACTTC. This encodes CASSLEIVTSEQYF.

The chain joins TRBV19 to TRBJ1-5; TRBD1 matches 7 bases. The CDR3 contains 13 residues. V was pared by 7 bases and J by 9 bases, with 9 bases of the junction left unmatched. Germline V CDR1 and CDR2: LNHDA, SQIVND (reference sequence). The CDR3 region has the DNA TGTGCCAGTAACACCGACAGGGATGGGCCCCAGCATTTT. Protein product: CASNTDRDGPQHF.

The table lists this clone with a few counts. This chain connects TRBV14 to TRBJ2-7; a weak D match, TRBD2 (6 bases). Trimming removed 1 base at V and 3 bases at J, with 13 bases between. CDR1 is SGHDN, CDR2 FVKESK, per germline. This CDR3 spans 15 amino acids. The CDR3 here is CASSQVSGNYYEQYF. The CDR3 DNA is TGTGCCAGCAGCCAAGTTAGCGGCAATTACTACGAGCAGTACTTC.

CDR3 amino acids: CASSLSGGLTHTDTQYF. CDR3 DNA sequence: TGTGCCAGCAGCTTGTCTGGGGGCCTAACTCACACAGATACGCAGTATTTT. V and J are TRBV7-8 and TRBJ2-3, with D possibly matching TRBD1 (6 bases). Germline CDR1 and CDR2: SGHVS and FQNEAQ. Trimming cost V 3 bases and J 2 bases, with 18 bases left between them. The CDR3 spans 17 residues.

This clone appeared a single time. The chain links TRBV28 to TRBJ2-2, with D possibly matching TRBD1 (7 bases). The V end was cut by 11 bases, the J end by 0 bases, with 10 bases between. From germline, CDR1 is MDHEN and CDR2 SYDVKM. This CDR3 has 13 amino acids. CDR3 sequence: CASRGANTGELFF. The CDR3 nucleotides read TGTGCCTCCAGGGGGGCGAACACCGGGGAGCTGTTTTTT. The variable domain in full, completed from reference TRBV28 and TRBJ2-2, reads DVKVTQSSRYLVKRTGEKVFLECVQDMDHENMFWYRQDPGLGLRLIYFSYDVKMKEKGDIPEGYSVSREKKERFSLILESASTNQTSMYLCASRGANTGELFFGEGSRLTVL.

The genes are TRBV2 and TRBJ2-1, with D unclear. This CDR3 is 15 amino acids long. Trimming took 7 bases from V and 4 from J, leaving 17 bases between them. Germline CDR1 and CDR2: SNHLY and FYNNEI. The CDR3 region is CASTVGFMGYNEQFF. The CDR3 DNA is TGTGCCAGCACTGTAGGGTTTATGGGGTACAATGAGCAGTTCTTC.

This clone appeared once. The chain carries TRBV7-8 and TRBJ2-3; D may correspond to TRBD1 or TRBD2 (5 bases each). This CDR3 is 17 amino acids long. Germline values: CDR1 SGHVS, CDR2 FQNEAQ. V gave up 1 base and J gave up 2 bases, with 16 bases separating them. Written as DNA, the CDR3 is TGTGCCAGCAGCTTAGGGTCAGAGGGACGAGACACAGATACGCAGTATTTT. It translates to CASSLGSEGRDTDTQYF.

This chain joins TRBV2 and TRBJ2-1, with 7 bases lining up with TRBD2. Trimming removed 6 bases from V and 10 bases from J; junction bases left unmatched: 12. The CDR3 is made up of 14 amino acids. Germline CDR1 is SNHLY and CDR2 is FYNNEI. CDR3 amino acids: CASSGTPGRMEQFF. CDR3 nucleotide sequence: TGTGCCAGCAGCGGGACTCCCGGGAGGATGGAGCAGTTCTTC.

This clone was found once. The chain has TRBV14 and TRBJ2-3; perhaps TRBD1 as D (5 bases). The CDR3 is 15 residues long. The V end lost 6 bases, the J end lost 0 bases, and 13 bases lay between the germline ends. CDR1 is SGHDN and CDR2 is FVKESK in the germline V gene. CDR3 sequence: CASSRQLASTDTQYF. The CDR3 DNA is TGTGCCAGCAGTCGACAGTTAGCTAGCACAGATACGCAGTATTTT.

The CDR3 DNA follows: TGTGCCAGCAGTTACTCGAGGGACAGGCTTAGTAGGGAGCTGTTTTTT. Translation gives CASSYSRDRLSRELFF. The chain couples TRBV6-2 or TRBV6-3 to TRBJ2-2, with TRBD1 matching 8 bases. Per the germline V gene, CDR1 is MNHEY and CDR2 is SVGEGT. This CDR3 contains 16 residues. After removal of 0 bases from V and 9 bases from J, the junction contained 9 bases not matched to a gene.

The chain uses TRBV28 and TRBJ2-1; 7 nucleotides align to TRBD2. The germline V gene has CDR1 MDHEN and CDR2 SYDVKM. The CDR3 extends over 16 amino acids. V shed 2 bases and J 1 base; nucleotides not matched to a gene: 5. Here the CDR3 DNA reads TGTGCCAGCAGTTTAGCGGGAGTACGGTCCTACAATGAGCAGTTCTTC. Translation: CASSLAGVRSYNEQFF.

The CDR3 DNA is TGTGCCAGCAGCTTGTCCGGGGAGACCCAGTACTTC. Protein product: CASSLSGETQYF. The gene calls are TRBV11-2 and TRBJ2-5; D is uncertain. V dropped 3 bases and J dropped 5 bases, with 7 bases sitting between them. CDR1 and CDR2 from the germline V gene are SGHAT and FQNNGV. There are 12 residues in the CDR3.

The genes are TRBV5-4 and TRBJ2-3, with a tentative D call TRBD2 (5 bases). Germline loops: CDR1 SGHNT, CDR2 YYREEE (reference sequence). The CDR3 is 14 amino acids. With 0 bases removed from V and 0 bases from J, the gap between germline ends came to 5 bases. CDR3 amino acids: CASSLAGSTDTQYF. The CDR3 nucleotides are TGTGCCAGCAGCTTGGCGGGGAGCACAGATACGCAGTATTTT.

V is TRBV15 and J is TRBJ1-2; D is uncertain. Germline CDR1 reads LNHNV; CDR2 reads YYDKDF (reference sequence). CDR3 length: 16 amino acids. The V gene lost 5 bases and the J gene lost 5 bases, with 21 bases spanning the gap. In DNA form, the CDR3 reads TGTGCCACCAGCCCACCGCCGGATTGGGGAGGGTATGGCTACACCTTC. Amino acids: CATSPPPDWGGYGYTF.

The CDR3 nucleotides are TGTGCCAGCACCTCGGACACCGCTAACTATGGCTACACCTTC. Translating gives CASTSDTANYGYTF. J is TRBJ1-2 and V is TRBV6-5, with D possibly being TRBD1 (5 bases). Germline V gives CDR1 MNHEY, CDR2 SVGAGI. V lost 7 bases to trimming and J lost 0 bases, with 12 bases between them. The CDR3 is 14 amino acids.

The V and J genes are TRBV10-3 and TRBJ2-7, with TRBD1 as a possible D gene (6 bases). CDR3 length: 13 residues. Germline loops: CDR1 ENHRY, CDR2 SYGVKD. The V gene lost 3 bases and the J gene lost 9 bases, with 15 bases spanning the gap. In DNA, the CDR3 is TGTGCCATCAGTGAAGCCCCGGACAGTGTGCAGTACTTC. Amino acids: CAISEAPDSVQYF.

For this clone: Within the sample, other DNA sequences also encode this same CDR3. The V gene is TRBV18, the J gene TRBJ1-1; D unresolved. The germline gives CDR1 KGHSH, CDR2 LQKENI. The CDR3 totals 13 residues. Trimming cost V 4 bases and J 1 base, with 7 bases left between them. Here the CDR3 DNA reads TGTGCCAGCTCACAGGGAGGGAACACTGAAGCTTTCTTT. Its translation: CASSQGGNTEAFF.

In DNA, the CDR3 is TGTGCCAGCAGCCAATTTGCCGAAAAACTGTTTTTT. As protein: CASSQFAEKLFF. The chain joins TRBV3-1 (or the pseudogene TRBV3-2) to TRBJ1-4; the D is unclear. Germline V gene data show CDR1 as LGHDT and CDR2 as YNNKEL (reference sequence). The CDR3 spans 12 residues. V lost 2 bases and J lost 8, with 6 bases in between.

The V call is TRBV5-4, the J call TRBJ1-4, with D unclear. CDR1 and CDR2 (germline): SGHNT, YYREEE (reference sequence). This CDR3 is 13 amino acids long. Trimming took 4 bases from V and 0 from J, leaving 4 bases between them. CDR3 loop: CASSIATNEKLFF. DNA for the CDR3: TGTGCCAGCAGCATTGCAACTAATGAAAAACTGTTTTTT.

The chain recombines TRBV14 with TRBJ2-2; TRBD1 might be the D (5 bases). Germline CDR1 reads SGHDN; CDR2 reads FVKESK. The CDR3 totals 17 residues. Trimming took off 0 bases at V and 4 bases at J, with 15 bases between the two ends. DNA for the CDR3: TGTGCCAGCAGCCAAGAAGAGTCCGACAGCCTCACCGGGGAGCTGTTTTTT. It is translated as CASSQEESDSLTGELFF.

The chain carries TRBV30 and TRBJ1-1; D gene unclear. Trimming cost V 6 bases and J 0 bases, with 11 bases left between them. Germline loops: CDR1 GTSNPN, CDR2 SVGIG (reference sequence). This CDR3 region has 13 residues. The CDR3 loop is CACRLRMNTEAFF. Here the CDR3 DNA reads TGTGCCTGTAGGCTCAGAATGAACACTGAAGCTTTCTTT.

In DNA form, the CDR3 reads TGTGCCAGCAGCTTAGGGGACACCTCCACAGATACGCAGTATTTT. This gives the protein CASSLGDTSTDTQYF. The V and J genes are TRBV7-2 and TRBJ2-3; maybe TRBD1 (6 bases). Germline CDR1 is SGHTA and CDR2 is FQGNSA. CDR3 length: 15 residues. V was pared by 1 base and J by 2 bases, with 10 bases between.

V gene TRBV11-2 combines with J gene TRBJ1-2; D is ambiguous. Germline-derived CDR1 and CDR2 are SGHAT and FQNNGV. This CDR3 has 16 amino acids. The V end lost 5 bases, the J end lost 4 bases, and 20 bases lay between the germline ends. As DNA, the CDR3 is TGTGCCAGCAGCCCCCCCGTATGGACCCGGGCCTATGGCTACACCTTC. Protein sequence: CASSPPVWTRAYGYTF.

This clone occurred once. The chain couples TRBV30 to TRBJ2-5; D unclear. The V gene's germline CDR1 is GTSNPN and CDR2 SVGIG (reference sequence). Trimming stripped 3 bases from V and 0 bases from J, with 8 bases between. The CDR3 is 13 residues long. CDR3 DNA: TGTGCCTGGAGCGCAGCCCACCAAGAGACCCAGTACTTC. Translated, it gives CAWSAAHQETQYF.

This chain uses TRBV19 with TRBJ1-2, with 9 positions matching TRBD1. V gave up 5 bases and J gave up 4 bases; unmatched junction bases: 8. The CDR3 contains 15 residues. Germline V lookup: CDR1 LNHDA, CDR2 SQIVND (reference sequence). This CDR3 reads CASSPGTGISYGYTF. The CDR3 DNA sequence: TGTGCCAGTAGTCCCGGGACAGGGATAAGCTATGGCTACACCTTC.

J is TRBJ1-2 and V is TRBV25-1; D unclear. The CDR3 contains 15 residues. CDR1 and CDR2 from the germline V gene are MGHDK and SYGVNS. Trimming cost V 2 bases and J 0 bases, with 10 bases left between them. CDR3 in DNA: TGTGCCAGCAGTGAACCCCAGGCCGCTAACTATGGCTACACCTTC. This encodes CASSEPQAANYGYTF.

This rearrangement joins TRBV5-1 to TRBJ2-7, with 7 bases matching TRBD2. The V gene's germline CDR1 is SGHRS and CDR2 YFSETQ. The CDR3 sequence is 11 residues long. With 4 bases clipped from V and 7 bases from J, the junction kept 2 bases outside the gene matches. The CDR3 region is CASSRSGEQYF. The CDR3 DNA reads as TGCGCCAGCAGCCGTAGCGGGGAGCAGTACTTC.